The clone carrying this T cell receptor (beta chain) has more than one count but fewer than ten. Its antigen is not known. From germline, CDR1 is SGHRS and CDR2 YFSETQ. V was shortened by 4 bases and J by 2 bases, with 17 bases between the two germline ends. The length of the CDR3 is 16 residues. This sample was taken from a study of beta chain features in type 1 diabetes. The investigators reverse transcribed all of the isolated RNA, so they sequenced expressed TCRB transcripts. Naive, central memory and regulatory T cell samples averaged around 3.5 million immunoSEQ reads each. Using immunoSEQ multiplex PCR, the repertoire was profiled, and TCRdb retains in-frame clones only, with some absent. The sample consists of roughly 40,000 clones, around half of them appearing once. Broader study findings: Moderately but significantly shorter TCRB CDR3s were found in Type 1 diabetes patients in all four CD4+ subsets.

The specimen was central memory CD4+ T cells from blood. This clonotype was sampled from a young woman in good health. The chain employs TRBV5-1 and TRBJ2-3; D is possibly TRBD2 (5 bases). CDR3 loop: CASSPGSVSDTDTQYF. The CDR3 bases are TGCGCCAGCAGCCCGGGGAGCGTCAGCGACACAGATACGCAGTATTTT.